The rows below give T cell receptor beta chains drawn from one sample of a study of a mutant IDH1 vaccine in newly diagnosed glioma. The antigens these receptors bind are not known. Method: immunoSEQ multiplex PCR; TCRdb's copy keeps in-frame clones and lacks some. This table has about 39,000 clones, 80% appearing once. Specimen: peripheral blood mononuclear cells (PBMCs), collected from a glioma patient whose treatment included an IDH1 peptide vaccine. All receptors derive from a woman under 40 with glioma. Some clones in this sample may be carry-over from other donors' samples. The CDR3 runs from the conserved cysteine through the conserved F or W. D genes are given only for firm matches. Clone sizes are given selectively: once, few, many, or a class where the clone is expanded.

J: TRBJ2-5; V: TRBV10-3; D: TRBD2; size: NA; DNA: TGTGCCATCAGTGAGAGGACTAGCGGGAACCAAGAGACCCAGTACTTC; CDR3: CAISERTSGNQETQYF
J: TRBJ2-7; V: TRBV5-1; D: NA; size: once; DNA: TGCGCCAGCAGCTTGGAGGCAGCTACCTACGAGCAGTACTTC; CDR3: CASSLEAATYEQYF
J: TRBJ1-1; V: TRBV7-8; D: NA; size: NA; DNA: TGTGCCAGCAGCACCTCGACAATTGCCTCAGTCGAAGCTTTCTTT; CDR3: CASSTSTIASVEAFF
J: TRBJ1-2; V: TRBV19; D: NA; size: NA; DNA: TGTGCCAGTAGTCCAACAGGGTCGGGTGGCTACACCTTC; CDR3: CASSPTGSGGYTF
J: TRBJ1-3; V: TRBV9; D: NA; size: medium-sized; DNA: TGTGCCAGCAGCGTAGAGGGTCTTGGAAACACCATATATTTT; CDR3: CASSVEGLGNTIYF
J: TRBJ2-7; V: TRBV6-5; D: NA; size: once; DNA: TGTGCCAGCAGTAAGATAGCGATCTCTCAGCAGTACTTC; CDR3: CASSKIAISQQYF
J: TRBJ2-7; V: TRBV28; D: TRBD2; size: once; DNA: TGTGCCAGCAGTTTAGCTAGCGGCTCCTACGAGCAGTACTTC; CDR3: CASSLASGSYEQYF
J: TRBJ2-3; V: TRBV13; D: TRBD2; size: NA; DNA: TGTGCCAGCAGCACGGGAGGTTACCACCCAGATACGCAGTATTTT; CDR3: CASSTGGYHPDTQYF
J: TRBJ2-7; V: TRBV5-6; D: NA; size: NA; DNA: TGTGCCAGCAGCTTGGTGGCTGGGGAGCAGTACTTC; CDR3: CASSLVAGEQYF
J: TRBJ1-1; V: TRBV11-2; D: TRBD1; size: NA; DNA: TGTGCCAGCAGCTTCGTGGGACAGTCGGGGAGGGACACTGAAGCTTTCTTT; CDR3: CASSFVGQSGRDTEAFF
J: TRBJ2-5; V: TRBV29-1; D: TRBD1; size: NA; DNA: TGCAGCGTAACAGGGGGCTGGGAGGAGACCCAGTACTTC; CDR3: CSVTGGWEETQYF
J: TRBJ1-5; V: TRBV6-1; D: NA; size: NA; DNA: TGTGCCAGCAGTGAATATCAGCCCCAGCATTTT; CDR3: CASSEYQPQHF
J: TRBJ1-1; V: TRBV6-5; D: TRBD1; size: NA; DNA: TGTGCCAGCAGCGAAGGGACAGGCACTGAAGCTTTCTTT; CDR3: CASSEGTGTEAFF
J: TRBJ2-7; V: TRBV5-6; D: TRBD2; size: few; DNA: TGTGCCAGCAGCGCTAGACTAGCGGGAGTCCACGAGCAGTACTTC; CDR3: CASSARLAGVHEQYF